This T cell receptor beta chain was captured by sequencing in a study of T-cell memory formation after mild COVID-19 (dated by TCRdb to the early 2020s). Notes on the research overall: TCR sequence clusters from the two donors were found to be largely donor specific. Two young, previously healthy adult volunteers, one female and one male, were included in the cohort. T-cell clones expanding and contracting after mild COVID-19 in two donors were tracked by longitudinal TCRalpha and TCRbeta repertoire sequencing. Study-level results and caveats: Clones that contracted from day 15 to 85 showed balanced CD4/CD8 phenotypes, whereas a second wave of clones that expanded from day 15 to 37 leaned towards CD4+. Contracting CD4+ clones were located mainly in the CM and EM memory subsets, whereas CD8+ clones were found to be enriched in EMRA. Some responding clones were detected in pre-infection memory, suggesting pre-existing cross-reactive memory T cells joined the SARS-CoV-2 response. The study included only a couple of mild cases, and larger cohorts that include severe cases with pre-infection samples were judged to be necessary. The second-wave clones that peaked on day 37 were not confirmed to be SARS-CoV-2 specific.

Inclusive of the bounding cysteine and phenylalanine, the CDR3 is 15 residues long. Of all the DNA, just the CDR3 is kept, 45 bases in frame from base 1. At the junction V is shortened by 0 bases and J by 1 base; bases outside the gene matches: 1. From the germline V gene, CDR1 is SGHRS and CDR2 is YFSETQ. Many counts were recorded for this clonotype. The antigen it recognizes is unknown. No per-base quality is available; no much larger clone lies one base away. The instrument was an Illumina NovaSeq 6000. cDNA libraries for TCRalpha and TCRbeta were prepared by 5'RACE using constant-segment primers, with sample barcodes and unique molecular identifiers added. RNA was extracted from every sample with Trizol reagent. Libraries were amplified in two PCR steps, with a second sample barcode and Illumina TruSeq adapters added in the second step. Sequencing of libraries was performed on an Illumina NovaSeq with 2 x 150 bp paired-end reads. In the authors' own workflow: With migec v1.2.7, reads were demultiplexed and then collapsed into UMI-guided consensus sequences. Using mixcr v2.1.11, UMI consensuses were aligned to TRA and TRB V and J templates and then assembled into clonotypes. A clonotype was counted as expanded or contracted only when both edgeR and NoisET called the clonotype significant, with the noise models trained on biological replicates. For edgeR calls, the thresholds were a false discovery rate-adjusted p below 0.01 and a log2 fold-change of 1. As an exploratory analysis of dynamics, max-normalized trajectories of the 1000 most abundant clonotypes were examined by PCA with hierarchical clustering. Separately sequenced CD4+ and CD8+ repertoires were used to assign the CD4 or CD8 phenotype of responding clones. TCRdb reanalyzed the raw reads on its own, using fastp at Q25 for trimming and MiXCR for clone calling, and kept in-frame beta chains. Rows are unified per CDR3 protein, each entry keeping the most common DNA and genes. The V and J calls reflect TCRdb's pipeline rather than the authors' work. In this sample the table shows 120,000 to 150,000 distinct CDR3 sequences, over 15% of which occur a single time. The top ten constitute approximately 2.4% of the sample.

Ficoll-Paque density gradient centrifugation was used to isolate PBMCs. The TCR originated in an adult woman who had mild COVID-19 (a few samples of this study predate the infection). The sample titles of this study are shuffled in the database, so cell type and time point are left out; the donor was told from shared clones. This chain is built from TRBV5-1 and TRBJ2-1; 7 central nucleotides agree with TRBD2. What was sequenced was PBMCs or a T cell subset sorted from them (not recorded which). In nucleotides, the sequence is TGCGCCAGCAGCTTGGGCGGGGGATCCTACAATGAGCAGTTCTTC. It translates to CASSLGGGSYNEQFF.